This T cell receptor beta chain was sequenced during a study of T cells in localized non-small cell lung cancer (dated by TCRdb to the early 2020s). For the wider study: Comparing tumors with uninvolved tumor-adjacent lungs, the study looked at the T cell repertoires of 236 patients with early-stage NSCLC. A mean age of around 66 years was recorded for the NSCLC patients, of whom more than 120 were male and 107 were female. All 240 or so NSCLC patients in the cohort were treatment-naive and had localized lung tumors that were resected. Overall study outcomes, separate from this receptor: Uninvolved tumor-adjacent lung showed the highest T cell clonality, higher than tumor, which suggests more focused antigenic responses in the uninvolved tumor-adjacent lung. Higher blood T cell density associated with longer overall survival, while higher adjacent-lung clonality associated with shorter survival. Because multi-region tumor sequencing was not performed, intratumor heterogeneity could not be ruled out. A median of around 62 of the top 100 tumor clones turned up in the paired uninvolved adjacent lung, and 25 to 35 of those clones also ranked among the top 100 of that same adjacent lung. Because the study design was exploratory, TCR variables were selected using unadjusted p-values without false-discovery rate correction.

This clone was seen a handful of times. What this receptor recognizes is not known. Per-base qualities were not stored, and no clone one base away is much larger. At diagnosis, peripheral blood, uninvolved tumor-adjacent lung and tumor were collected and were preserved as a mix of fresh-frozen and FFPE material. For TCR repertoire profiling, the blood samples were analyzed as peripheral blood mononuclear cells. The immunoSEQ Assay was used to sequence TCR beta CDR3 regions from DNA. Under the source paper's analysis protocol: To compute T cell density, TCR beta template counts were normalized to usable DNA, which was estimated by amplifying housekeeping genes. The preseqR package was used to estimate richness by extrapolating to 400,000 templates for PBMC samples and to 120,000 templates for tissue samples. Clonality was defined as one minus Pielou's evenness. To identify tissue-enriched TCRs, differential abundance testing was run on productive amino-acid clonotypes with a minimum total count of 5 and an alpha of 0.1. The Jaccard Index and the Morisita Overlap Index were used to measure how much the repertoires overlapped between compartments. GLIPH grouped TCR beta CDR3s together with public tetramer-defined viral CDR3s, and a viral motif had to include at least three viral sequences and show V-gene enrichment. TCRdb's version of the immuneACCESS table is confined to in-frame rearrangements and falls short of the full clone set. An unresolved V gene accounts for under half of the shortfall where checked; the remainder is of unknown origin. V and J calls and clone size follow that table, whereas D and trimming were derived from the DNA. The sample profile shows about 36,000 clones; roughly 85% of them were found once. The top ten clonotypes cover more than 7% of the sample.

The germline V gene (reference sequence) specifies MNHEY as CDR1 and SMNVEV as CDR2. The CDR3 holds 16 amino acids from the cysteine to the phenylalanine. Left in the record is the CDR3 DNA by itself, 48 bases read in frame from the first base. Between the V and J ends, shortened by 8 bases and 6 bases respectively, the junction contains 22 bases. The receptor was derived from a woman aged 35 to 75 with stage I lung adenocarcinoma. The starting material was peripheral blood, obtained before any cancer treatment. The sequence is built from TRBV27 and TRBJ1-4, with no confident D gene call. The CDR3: CASGSPRVGFDEKLFF. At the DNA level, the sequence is TGTGCCAGCGGCTCCCCTCGCGTGGGTTTTGATGAAAAACTGTTTTTT.